This record looks at one TCR beta chain sequence and its context. Germline V gene lookup returns CDR1 SNHLY and CDR2 FYNNEI. The germline V and J ends were trimmed by 9 bases and 3 bases, with 14 bases remaining between them. The CDR3 loop spans 13 amino acids. This record comes from a study of blood T cell repertoires in COVID-19. Study in general: Some COVID-19 samples were acute and others convalescent; all came from the United States, Italy and Spain. Sources were T cells, B-cell-depleted T cells, or PBMCs; the material itself was cDNA or gDNA.

Sequenced by immunoSEQ multiplex PCR; TCRdb stores in-frame clones only, minus some. The table records 160,000 or so clones, roughly 89% of them present only once. V and J are TRBV2 and TRBJ2-5, with D perhaps matching TRBD2 (6 bases). The receptor was derived from a woman in her 70s with COVID-19, enrolled during active disease. The specimen was peripheral blood. The CDR3 region is CASFQAGKETQYF. The CDR3 DNA follows: TGTGCCAGTTTTCAAGCGGGTAAAGAGACCCAGTACTTC.